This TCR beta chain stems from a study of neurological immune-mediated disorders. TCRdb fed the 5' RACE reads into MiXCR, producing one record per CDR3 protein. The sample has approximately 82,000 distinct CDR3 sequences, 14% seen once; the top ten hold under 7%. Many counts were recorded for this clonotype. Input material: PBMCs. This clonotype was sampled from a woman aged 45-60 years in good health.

The CDR3 loop is CSASPPLSQPQHF. CDR3 bases: TGCAGTGCTAGTCCTCCGTTAAGTCAGCCCCAGCATTTT. The chain is built from TRBV20-1 and TRBJ1-5; D is unresolved. This CDR3 has 13 residues. V was trimmed by 3 bases and J by 6 bases, leaving 12 bases between them. CDR1 is DFQATT and CDR2 is SNEGSKA in the germline V gene (reference sequence).